These T cell receptor beta chains were read from a single sample in a study of OX40 agonist ivuxolimab in advanced cancers. Produced via immunoSEQ multiplex PCR; TCRdb's table is partial and in-frame only. Of more than 11,000 clones listed, about 78% are singletons. The sample was CD4+ or CD8+ T cells sorted from blood, taken in a trial of the OX40 agonist ivuxolimab. The receptor set was obtained from an adult with an advanced solid tumor such as melanoma, head and neck, liver or kidney cancer. The CDR3 runs from the conserved cysteine through the conserved F or W. D genes are given only for firm matches. Some rows mark clone size as missing; the rest say once, few, many or name a class of expanded clone.

>-|TRBV9|-|TRBJ2-3
CASSVFQYTDTQYF
TGTGCCAGCAGCGTATTCCAGTACACAGATACGCAGTATTTT
>TRBD2|TRBV5-1|few|TRBJ2-5
CASSFTSGGSWETQYF
TGCGCCAGCAGCTTCACTAGCGGGGGGAGCTGGGAGACCCAGTACTTC
>TRBD2|TRBV27|-|TRBJ2-5
CASSFSSGGWETQYF
TGTGCCAGCAGTTTTTCTAGCGGGGGGTGGGAGACCCAGTACTTC
>TRBD1|TRBV29-1|-|TRBJ1-1
CSVDTGVGTEAFF
TGCAGCGTTGATACAGGGGTCGGGACTGAAGCTTTCTTT
>-|TRBV19|-|TRBJ2-1
CASSIQVPPSYNEQFF
TGTGCCAGTAGTATACAGGTTCCCCCCTCCTACAATGAGCAGTTCTTC
>-|TRBV7-9|once|TRBJ2-1
CASSLTGPNNEQFF
TGTGCCAGCAGCTTAACGGGACCTAACAATGAGCAGTTCTTC